This T cell receptor beta chain was sequenced in a study of cytomegalovirus exposure and HLA in healthy donors (TCRdb year 2017). In terms of the full investigation: A later analysis indicated that the roughly 120 validation repertoires were generated on the platform also employed for the 650 to 850 repertoires of the first cohort. The study aimed to test whether signatures of past pathogen exposure could be identified by cataloging public T cell receptors. In addition to the first cohort of 500 to 850 subjects, a separate validation cohort of approximately 130 different subjects was used. The study combined high-throughput TCR immunosequencing, statistical association of individual TCRs with disease status, and machine learning to predict cytomegalovirus infection status.

The protocol used for the library was the immunoSEQ multiplex PCR assay. In the source study's methods: A statistical classification framework was developed to diagnose cytomegalovirus status using the catalog of TCR beta chain sequences. As stored in TCRdb, this immuneACCESS dataset retains in-frame rearrangements with V and J assigned. A fraction of the clones does not appear; measured against another copy, unresolved V genes explain less than half of the discrepancy, and the remainder lacks a known reason. That table is the source of V, J and clone size, and D and trimming were worked out from the DNA. Here the sample has 150,000 to 160,000 clones; approximately 86% occur a single time. The ten largest make up about 2.2% of the sample. Donors formed part of the validation cohort, which comprised 120 or so subjects and was distinct from the first cohort of several hundred subjects. Broad study findings and their caveats: Subsequent analysis determined that TCRs grouped into clusters in the first cohort also showed a tendency toward co-occurrence across the 120 or so validation repertoires, and about 94% of cluster scores exceeded 0. In both the original and validation cohorts, the classifier was reported to diagnose cytomegalovirus status with high specificity and sensitivity. While some public TCRs were present in many individuals, most TCR sequences turned up only very rarely across donors. The study listed 164 TCR beta chains as associated with cytomegalovirus. It was suggested by the authors that the approach could potentially be generalized to other disease states and immunological phenotypes. A later analysis had no HLA typing for the validation cohort, so co-occurrence there was scored across all 130 or so repertoires. In vitro tests confirmed that three of the cytomegalovirus-associated TCR beta chains recognize cytomegalovirus antigens.

A distance of 15 bases separates the germline ends of V and J, which lose 6 bases and 4 bases respectively. Reading from cysteine to phenylalanine, the CDR3 counts 14 amino acids. Only the CDR3 region is kept as DNA, spanning 42 bases read in frame from base 1. As for this clone: The target of this receptor is not known. No base qualities exist here, and no much larger clone lies one base off it.

Recombination linked TRBV23-1 to TRBJ1-2; the D gene is possibly TRBD1, with 5 bases matching. TRBV23-1 qualifies as an ORF whose function is uncertain. This receptor was taken from a human donor in good health. Input material: PBMCs. The nucleotides are TGCGCCAGCAGGGGGGGTGGGACTGCCTATGGCTACACCTTC. It codes for CASRGGGTAYGYTF.